This T cell receptor beta chain was profiled in a study of blood T cell repertoires in COVID-19. Study context: The United States, Italy and Spain provided the acute and convalescent COVID-19 samples.

How the authors handled the data: Nucleated cell counts were estimated from reference gene primer amplification. Only in-frame clones appear in the TCRdb table, and some are missing; sequencing was by immunoSEQ multiplex PCR. D and trimming were read from the DNA, whereas the V and J calls and clone size are those reported in that table. The repertoire consists of 200,000 to 300,000 clones, with more than 75% occurring once and the leading ten covering about 6%. The CDR3 covers 14 residues. Germline CDR1 is SGHNT and CDR2 is YENEEA. Unmatched junction bases numbered 5, after V lost 5 bases and J lost 4 bases.

The clonotype comes from a woman older than 75 with COVID-19, enrolled during active disease. This sequence joins TRBV11-3 and TRBJ1-2; the match to TRBD1 covers 9 bases. Sequenced sample: peripheral blood. The CDR3 coding sequence is TGTGCCAGCAGCCCAACAGGGGGCACCTATGGCTACACCTTC. Translating it yields CASSPTGGTYGYTF. Drawing the rest from reference TRBV11-3 and TRBJ1-2, the complete variable domain is EAGVVQSPRYKIIEKKQPVAFWCNPISGHNTLYWYLQNLGQGPELLIRYENEEAVDDSQLPKDRFSAERLKGVDSTLKIQPAELGDSAVYLCASSPTGGTYGYTFGSGTRLTVV.